These 11 T cell receptor beta chains share one sample of origin, sequenced in a study of blood T cell repertoires in COVID-19. Produced via immunoSEQ multiplex PCR; TCRdb's table is partial and in-frame only. Here the sample spans fewer than 200,000 clones, around nine tenths being singletons. The sequenced sample consisted of peripheral blood. The receptors here all came from a woman between 70 and 85 years old with COVID-19, enrolled during active disease.

The chain recombines TRBV7-2 with TRBJ2-7; D remains ambiguous. Trimming cost V 5 bases and J 7 bases, with 15 bases left between them. The CDR3 length is 13 residues. The germline gives CDR1 SGHTA, CDR2 FQGNSA. In DNA form, the CDR3 reads TGTGCCAGCAGCCGAGATAAAGCATGGGAGCAGTACTTC. This gives the protein CASSRDKAWEQYF.

The chain uses TRBV28 and TRBJ2-7; 9 bases are shared with TRBD1. Germline CDR1 MDHEN, CDR2 SYDVKM. There are 15 residues in the CDR3. The V and J ends lost 5 bases and 0 bases, in that order; junction bases with no gene match: 5. The CDR3 DNA reads as TGTGCCAGCAGTCTACCGGGACAGGGCTCCTACGAGCAGTACTTC. Residues: CASSLPGQGSYEQYF.

The chain recombines TRBV28 with TRBJ2-3; D is perhaps TRBD1 (6 bases). The germline V gene has CDR1 MDHEN and CDR2 SYDVKM. The length of the CDR3 is 15 residues. Deletions cut 5 bases from V and 2 bases from J, with 14 bases between. CDR3 DNA sequence: TGTGCCAGCAGTACTAATGGACAGTTCACAGATACGCAGTATTTT. Residues: CASSTNGQFTDTQYF.

This chain uses TRBV7-9 with TRBJ1-1, with 7 bases lining up with TRBD1. There are 19 residues in the CDR3. Germline CDR1 and CDR2: SEHNR and FQNEAQ (reference sequence). The trim removed 4 bases at V and 0 bases at J, leaving 17 bases unmatched. CDR3: CASSYVSLRDRKMNTEAFF. DNA of the CDR3: TGTGCCAGCAGCTATGTGTCCCTACGGGACAGAAAAATGAACACTGAAGCTTTCTTT. The entire variable domain, with the rest obtained from reference TRBV7-9 and TRBJ1-1, is as follows: DTGVSQNPRHKITKRGQNVTFRCDPISEHNRLYWYRQTLGQGPEFLTYFQNEAQLEKSRLLSDRFSAERPKGSFSTLEIQRTEQGDSAMYLCASSYVSLRDRKMNTEAFFGQGTRLTVV.

The chain is built from TRBV9 and TRBJ2-7, with a weak D call TRBD2 (6 bases). This CDR3 is built from 14 residues. Germline-derived CDR1 and CDR2 are SGDLS and YYNGEE. Trimming removed 0 bases from V and 2 bases from J, with 9 bases in between. CDR3 in DNA: TGTGCCAGCAGCGTAGATCGGGGGACCTACGAGCAGTACTTC. Its protein is CASSVDRGTYEQYF.

This clone was observed a handful of times. Other nucleotide sequences in the sample specify the same CDR3. This sequence joins TRBV9 and TRBJ2-7; D perhaps matches TRBD2 (5 bases). This CDR3 is built from 14 residues. V was clipped by 0 bases and J by 4 bases, with 11 bases between them. The germline V gene encodes CDR1 SGDLS and CDR2 YYNGEE. Written as DNA, the CDR3 is TGTGCCAGCAGCGTAGACGAGGGCTGGTACGAGCAGTACTTC. This gives the protein CASSVDEGWYEQYF.

The chain combines TRBV19 with TRBJ1-2, with 9 nucleotides matching TRBD1. The CDR3 is made up of 14 amino acids. Trimming removed 8 bases from V and 8 bases from J; junction bases left unmatched: 12. Germline CDR1 is LNHDA and CDR2 is SQIVND (reference sequence). The CDR3 DNA reads as TGTGCCAGTTCCCGAATGATGGACAGGGGAGGCTACACCTTC. Protein product: CASSRMMDRGGYTF. The whole variable domain, remainder taken from reference TRBV19 and TRBJ1-2, is DGGITQSPKYLFRKEGQNVTLSCEQNLNHDAMYWYRQDPGQGLRLIYYSQIVNDFQKGDIAEGYSVSREKKESFPLTVTSAQKNPTAFYLCASSRMMDRGGYTFGSGTRLTVV.

This chain links TRBV20-1 with TRBJ2-5, with unresolved D. The germline gives CDR1 DFQATT, CDR2 SNEGSKA (reference sequence). CDR3 size: 11 residues. V was clipped by 4 bases and J by 4 bases, with 7 bases between them. The CDR3 DNA reads TGCAGTGCTAACTACTTAGAGACCCAGTACTTC. This encodes CSANYLETQYF.

This chain links TRBV19 with TRBJ2-7; a possible D gene is TRBD2 (5 bases). This CDR3 is 16 amino acids long. In germline, CDR1 is LNHDA, CDR2 SQIVND (reference sequence). V lost 5 bases to trimming and J lost 3 bases, with 20 bases between them. DNA for the CDR3: TGTGCCAGTAGTTCCTACAGCGGCCACGGCGTCTACGAGCAGTACTTC. Its protein is CASSSYSGHGVYEQYF.

J is TRBJ2-3 and V is TRBV9, with D perhaps matching TRBD1 (5 bases). Germline assignment: CDR1 SGDLS and CDR2 YYNGEE. Trimming shortened V by 0 bases and J by 0 bases, and 23 bases separated the two germline ends. The CDR3 totals 20 residues. The CDR3 reads CASSVAARVATSLSTDTQYF. CDR3 in DNA: TGTGCCAGCAGCGTAGCTGCCAGGGTGGCCACAAGTCTGAGCACAGATACGCAGTATTTT.

The chain links TRBV10-3 to TRBJ2-2; 7 bases fit TRBD2. V trimming: 6 bases; J trimming: 0 bases; junction bases outside the gene matches: 4. This CDR3 contains 15 residues. CDR1 ENHRY and CDR2 SYGVKD come from the germline V gene. The DNA of the CDR3 is TGTGCCATCAGAAGCCGGGAGGCGAACACCGGGGAGCTGTTTTTT. Its translation is CAIRSREANTGELFF.